Sequencing of this T cell receptor (beta chain) was carried out in a study of T-cell reconstitution after alpha-beta-depleted transplantation in children. This CDR3 spans 13 amino acids. V shed 1 base and J shed 1 base, with 7 bases lying between them. Germline V gene lookup returns CDR1 SQVTM and CDR2 ANQGSEA. This clonotype was seen more than once but under ten times. The TCRbeta library was prepared with unique molecular identifiers. TCRdb reanalysed the PCR reads using MiXCR and keeps one entry per CDR3 protein. The sample lists roughly 500,000 distinct CDR3 sequences; about 33% were seen once. The chain combines TRBV29-1 with TRBJ2-5, with D unresolved. The receptor's source is a human donor who donated a stem cell graft to a child with aplastic anemia. The sample consisted of PBMCs from the stem cell graft donor, taken from the stem cell graft. The CDR3 nucleotides are TGCAGCGTTGAAGGCGTCGGCCAAGAGACCCAGTACTTC. Translation: CSVEGVGQETQYF.